The entry that follows covers one T cell receptor beta chain sequence. Preparation of the TCRbeta library involved a method that used unique molecular identifiers. TCRdb independently ran MiXCR on the PCR reads; one entry per CDR3 protein. The repertoire holds more than 550,000 distinct CDR3 sequences, with about 10% as singletons. This record comes from a study of T-cell reconstitution after alpha-beta-depleted transplantation in children. This CDR3 contains 16 residues. The germline gives CDR1 MDHEN, CDR2 SYDVKM. The junction had 12 bases not matched to a gene; V was cut back by 8 bases and J by 7 bases.

V and J are TRBV28 and TRBJ2-1; 12 bases are shared with TRBD2. The sequences come from PBMCs from the stem cell graft donor, collected from the stem cell graft. The source of this sequence is a human donor who donated a stem cell graft to a child with acute myeloid leukemia. The CDR3 coding sequence is TGTGCCAGCCGAAGACTAGCGGGAGTTTCGGGAAATGAGCAGTTCTTC. Protein product: CASRRLAGVSGNEQFF.